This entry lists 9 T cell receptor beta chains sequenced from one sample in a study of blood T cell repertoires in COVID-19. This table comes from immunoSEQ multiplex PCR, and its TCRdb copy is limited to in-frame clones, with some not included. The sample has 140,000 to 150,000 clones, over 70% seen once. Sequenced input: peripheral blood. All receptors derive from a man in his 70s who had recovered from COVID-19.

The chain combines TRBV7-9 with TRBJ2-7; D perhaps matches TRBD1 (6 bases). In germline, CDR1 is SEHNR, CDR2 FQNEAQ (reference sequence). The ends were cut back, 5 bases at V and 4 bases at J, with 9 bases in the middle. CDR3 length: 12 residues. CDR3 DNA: TGTGCCAGCAGCAAGCAGGGGTACGAGCAGTACTTC. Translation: CASSKQGYEQYF.

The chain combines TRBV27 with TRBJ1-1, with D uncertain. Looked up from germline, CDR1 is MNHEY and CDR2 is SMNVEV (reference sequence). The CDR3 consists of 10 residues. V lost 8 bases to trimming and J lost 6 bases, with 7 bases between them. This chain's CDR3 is CASRTAEAFF. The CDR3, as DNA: TGTGCCAGCCGGACTGCTGAAGCTTTCTTT.

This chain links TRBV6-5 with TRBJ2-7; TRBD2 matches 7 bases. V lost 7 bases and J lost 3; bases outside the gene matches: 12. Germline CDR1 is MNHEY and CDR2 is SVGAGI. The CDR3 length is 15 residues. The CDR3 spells CASNGGGRGNYEQYF. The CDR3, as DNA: TGTGCCAGCAATGGGGGAGGGAGGGGTAACTACGAGCAGTACTTC.

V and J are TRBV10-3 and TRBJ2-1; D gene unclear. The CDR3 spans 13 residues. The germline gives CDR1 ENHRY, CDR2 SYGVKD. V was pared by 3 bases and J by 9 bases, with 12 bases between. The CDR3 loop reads CAISESITSEQFF. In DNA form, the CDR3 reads TGTGCCATCAGTGAATCCATAACGAGTGAGCAGTTCTTC.

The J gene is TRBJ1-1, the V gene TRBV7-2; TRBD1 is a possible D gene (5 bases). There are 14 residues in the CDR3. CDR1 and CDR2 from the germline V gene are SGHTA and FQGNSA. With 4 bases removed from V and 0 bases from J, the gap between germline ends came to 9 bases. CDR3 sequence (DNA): TGTGCCAGCAGCTCGGACACCTTGAACACTGAAGCTTTCTTT. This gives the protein CASSSDTLNTEAFF.

CDR3 in amino acids: CASSTLTGNYGYTF. CDR3 bases: TGTGCCAGCAGCACCCTCACAGGAAACTATGGCTACACCTTC. This chain links TRBV3-1 (or the pseudogene TRBV3-2) with TRBJ1-2; D may be TRBD1 (5 bases). Germline lookup yields CDR1 LGHDT and CDR2 YNNKEL (reference sequence). V was pared by 5 bases and J by 2 bases, with 12 bases between. This CDR3 has 14 residues.

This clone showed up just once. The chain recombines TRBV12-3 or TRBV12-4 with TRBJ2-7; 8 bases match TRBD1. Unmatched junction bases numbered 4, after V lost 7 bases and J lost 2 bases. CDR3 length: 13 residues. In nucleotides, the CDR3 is TGTGCCAGCACGAGGACAGGGCCCTACGAGCAGTACTTC. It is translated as CASTRTGPYEQYF.

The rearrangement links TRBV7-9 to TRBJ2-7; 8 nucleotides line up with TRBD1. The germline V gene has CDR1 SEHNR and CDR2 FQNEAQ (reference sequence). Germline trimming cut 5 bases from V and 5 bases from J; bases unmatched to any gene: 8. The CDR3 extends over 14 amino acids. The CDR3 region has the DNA TGTGCCAGCAGCCCGGACAGGGAAAGAGACGAGCAGTACTTC. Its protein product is CASSPDRERDEQYF.

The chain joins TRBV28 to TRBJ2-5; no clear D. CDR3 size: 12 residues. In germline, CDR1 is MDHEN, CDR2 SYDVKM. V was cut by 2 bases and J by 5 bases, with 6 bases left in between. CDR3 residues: CASSLAVETQYF. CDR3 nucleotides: TGTGCCAGCAGTTTAGCAGTGGAGACCCAGTACTTC.